The T cell receptor (beta chain) under discussion was sequenced for a study of cytomegalovirus exposure and HLA in healthy donors. PCR used 60 Vbeta primers and 13 Jbeta primers. Using immunoSEQ multiplex PCR, the repertoire was profiled, and TCRdb retains in-frame clones only, with some absent. The sample holds roughly 100,000 clones; over 65% are singletons and the top ten take 1.5% to 2%. Overall study results and limits: Later findings reportedly placed an Asian-associated ancestry cluster below the approximately 620-donor mean for N-insertions. A cluster of highly shared sequence variants was likely a sequencing artifact.

Details on this clone: Its antigen is not known.

Sample: PBMCs. The clonotype originates from a woman between 40 and 55 years old in good health and CMV-seronegative.

Written as DNA, the CDR3 is TGCGCCAGCAGCCAAGAAACCTGGAGGTCCTACGAGCAGTACTTC. Amino acids: CASSQETWRSYEQYF. V usage is TRBV4-3 and J usage is TRBJ2-7, with TRBD2 as a possible D gene (5 bases). The CDR3 sequence is 15 residues long. Trimming stripped 0 bases from V and 1 base from J, with 10 bases between. Germline V gene data show CDR1 as LGHNA and CDR2 as YSLEER.